Detailed here is one TCR beta chain. This clone was seen more than once but under ten times. Its cognate antigen has yet to be identified. No per-base quality is available; no much larger clone lies one base away. This specimen comes from a study of cytomegalovirus exposure and HLA in healthy donors (dated by TCRdb to about 2017). For the study in its entirety: An earlier analysis of several hundred of the donors reported approximately 260 Gb of sequence data and 117 million unique TCR beta sequences obtained from about 170 million T cells. An early release covering roughly 640 HLA-typed donors comprised about 310 gigabases of sequencing data and around 86 million unique TCR sequences. Among the roughly 370 genotyped donors, approximately 77% belonged to the genetic ancestry cluster associated with self-reported Caucasian donors. The study was designed to test whether signatures of past pathogen exposure could be identified by cataloging public T cell receptors. The T cell repertoires of 666 subjects were profiled by immunosequencing and related to cytomegalovirus serostatus. Along with the approximately 650-subject first cohort, a separate validation cohort of over a hundred different subjects was used. To predict cytomegalovirus infection status, the study brought together high-throughput TCR immunosequencing, statistical association of individual TCRs with disease status, and machine learning. To study patterns of TCR occurrence, a later analysis re-analyzed previously published TCR beta repertoires from 700 or so donors and added high-resolution HLA genotyping. Rather than drawing on any new phenotypic data, the later analysis identified candidate immune exposures from TCR beta sequences and the way those sequences occurred across donors. In an earlier analysis of 500 to 650 of the donors, high-throughput TCR beta sequencing was used to judge whether each TCR beta V gene segment behaved as functional or pseudogenic. Donor age, sex, ethnicity and CMV serostatus were collected together with the repertoire data. A later genetic analysis used genome-wide SNP genotypes for about 60% of the roughly 700 donors, treating that subset as a discovery cohort. All discovery cohort repertoires had been generated on a single sequencing platform. Class I and class II HLA loci were covered by the typing at four-digit resolution. The number of typed donors differed by locus: 629-630 for A, B, C, DRB1 and DQB1; about 520 for DQA1; over 600 for DPA1; and around 450 for DPB1. Because of strong linkage in the cohort, roughly five DR-DQ haplotypes were treated as single units for association and clustering. Across around 400 genotyped donors of the cohort, an average of about 240,000 unique TCR beta nucleotide sequences per donor were sequenced, and roughly 20% of those sequences were non-productive. The investigation overall reported the following: In the study, about 150 TCR beta chains were listed as associated with cytomegalovirus. According to a later analysis, TCR association rates differed among HLA loci, with DRB1 alleles showing the most associated TCRs and HLA-C alleles showing the fewest. Several of the top co-occurrence clusters appeared to be linked to parvovirus B19, influenza, CMV and Epstein-Barr virus, according to a later analysis. A cluster of highly shared sequence variants was judged likely to represent a technical artifact of the sequencing pipeline. Specific HLA alleles were associated with roughly 17,000 TCR beta sequences at a false discovery rate of 0.05 in a later analysis. Strong co-occurrence of HLA alleles, especially DR and DQ, made assigning TCR associations to individual alleles difficult. Roughly uniform sequencing depth across donors was assumed in presence/absence analyses, although this assumption may not hold. Linkage disequilibrium might explain the correlated functional status among segregating V segments, but an unknown experimental factor could not be excluded. Most TCR sequences were observed very rarely across donors, whereas some public TCRs were present in many individuals. Three of the identified cytomegalovirus-associated TCR beta chains were confirmed in vitro to be specific for cytomegalovirus antigens. In a later analysis, HLA-associated TCR beta chains were found to be more clonally expanded and to have lower generation probabilities than equally common non-associated chains. The earlier analysis of 450 to 700 of the donors excluded around 17 rarely observed V segments, including chromosome 9 orphons, because counts were too low. It was suggested by the authors that the approach could potentially be generalized to other disease states and immunological phenotypes. The classifier was reported to diagnose cytomegalovirus status with high specificity and sensitivity in both the original cohort and the validation cohort. A further reported finding was that TCR beta sequences accurately predicted the HLA-A and HLA-B alleles for most subjects in the first cohort. An earlier analysis of roughly 570 of the donors showed that most TCR beta V segments appeared in productive rearrangements either about 87% or about 30% of the time, which broadly matched IMGT annotations. A later analysis found that most CMV-associated TCR beta chains appeared HLA-restricted, with HLA associations seemingly driven largely by CMV exposure. Immune exposure information for the cohort was limited to CMV serostatus. In a later genetic analysis, a missense DCLRE1C variant was associated with V-gene and J-gene trimming of TCR beta chains, and the association was replicated in an independent cohort. This cohort had only TCR beta chains sequenced, and the lack of alpha or paired-chain data limited which features could be detected. A later genetic analysis reported fewer N-insertions in productive TCRs among donors in an Asian-associated ancestry cluster than the roughly 620-donor mean. Some IMGT-functional V segments, including TRBV6-2 and TRBV6-3, could not be told apart with the 87-base-pair reads, so those segments were excluded. HLA typing was unavailable for some donors at each locus, so association tests used only the typed subset.

The method was the immunoSEQ multiplex PCR assay. The multiplex PCR relied on a mix of 60 forward primers for TCR Vbeta segments and 13 reverse primers for TCR Jbeta segments. The CDR3 region of rearranged TCR beta genes was amplified from genomic DNA with a multiplex PCR assay. On the Illumina HiSeq System, the amplified TCR beta libraries were sequenced as 87-base-pair reads. The original pipeline was this. In a later analysis, 80 million or so unique TCR beta chains were counted across the 690 or so repertoires, and roughly 11 million of these chains were shared by at least two donors. A nearest-neighbor algorithm error-corrected the raw reads and collapsed the reads into unique sequences, merging closely related sequences to remove PCR and sequencing errors. Alignment of CDR3 sequences to IMGT reference sequences was used to assign V, D and J gene segments. For a sequence to be retained, a match of at least six nucleotides to both a V gene segment and a J gene segment was required. A rearrangement was called productive if the CDR3 had no stop codons and remained in frame with V and J, and every other rearrangement was called non-productive. Following IMGT convention, CDR3 was defined as the stretch from the second conserved V-encoded cysteine to the conserved J-encoded phenylalanine. The earlier analysis of around 640 of the donors excluded sequences that lacked an unambiguous match to a single V gene segment. An earlier analysis of a few hundred of the donors classified V segments as functional when productive rearrangements were above 56.7% and as segregating when the standard deviation between donors was above 5%. A statistical classification framework was developed to diagnose cytomegalovirus status using the catalog of TCR beta chain sequences. V and J gene assignment, in a later analysis, came from comparing TCR nucleotide sequences with IMGT/GENE-DB human TR gene sequences. In a later analysis, CDR3 sequences and most-parsimonious VDJ recombination scenarios were assigned using the TCRdist pipeline. In a later analysis, each TCR beta chain was defined by its CDR3 amino acid sequence together with its V-gene family, and reads without a unique V-gene family were excluded. A later analysis removed 592 highly shared, low-generation-probability nucleotide sequences to deal with suspected cross-contamination and a sequencing artifact. In a later analysis, a clonal expansion index was calculated for each public chain from normalized within-repertoire ranks of inferred template counts. In a later analysis, generation probabilities were computed with a VDJ recombination model fitted to out-of-frame rearrangements, and the resulting probabilities were checked against IGoR. A later analysis scored TCR-TCR, TCR-HLA and TCR-CMV co-occurrence with hypergeometric tests, applying a repertoire-size bias correction to TCR pairs. A later analysis estimated false discovery rates by permuting HLA or CMV assignments 20 times. In a later analysis, co-occurring TCRs were grouped using DBSCAN, and TCRdist sequence similarity was added for clustering within HLA-allele-positive subsets. Co-occurrence clustering excluded repertoires with fewer than 30,000 or more than 120,000 public chains, plus five with anomalous nucleotide sharing. What TCRdb holds here is the immuneACCESS table cut down to in-frame rearrangements. Part of the clones is not present; checked against another copy, under half of the missing clones reflect an unresolved V gene, and the others are unexplained. The V and J calls and clone size come from that table; D and trimming were worked out from the DNA. The table for this sample lists more than 65,000 clones; roughly 74% of them were counted only once. Roughly 10% of the sample rests with the top ten.

In total, over 600 healthy bone marrow donors made up the cohort. All cohort members were sampled while nominally healthy, although unrecorded immune exposures were likely present. The donor was CMV seropositive and belonged to the group of 250 to 300 seropositive cohort members. Every donor gave a peripheral blood sample, and the peripheral blood mononuclear cells from that sample were used for TCR beta sequencing. The Qiagen DNeasy Blood Extraction Kit was used to extract genomic DNA from the blood cell samples. At the junction V is shortened by 1 base and J by 5 bases, with 11 bases in between. The CDR3 starts with the cysteine, ends with the phenylalanine, and has 14 residues. Only CDR3 DNA is held: 42 bases, read in frame from base 1. As encoded in the germline V gene, CDR1 is KGHSH while CDR2 is LQKENI.

Source material: PBMCs. Rearrangement joined TRBV18 to TRBJ2-5, with the D gene too uncertain to name. The source of this sequence is a woman aged 55 to 70 in good health and CMV-seropositive. The sequenced DNA: TGTGCCAGCTCACCACAGAGCAGGAAGGAGACCCAGTACTTC. Translated, it reads CASSPQSRKETQYF.